This record covers a single T cell receptor beta chain. The sort gate was single viable CD3+CD4+CD8-CD45RO+ cells for memory CD4+ T cells. TCRdb's copy holds only in-frame clones and misses some; the assay was immunoSEQ multiplex PCR. This sample has 55,000 to 60,000 clones, with around 80% found just once. This sample is part of a study of memory CD4+ T cells and cytomegalovirus serostatus. Germline values: CDR1 SGHTA, CDR2 FQGNSA. This CDR3 has 15 amino acids. After removal of 5 bases from V and 3 bases from J, the junction contained 7 bases not matched to a gene. The chain uses TRBV7-2 and TRBJ1-2, with 9 bases matching TRBD1. The source of this sequence is an adult in good health and CMV-seronegative. Sequenced input: memory CD4+ T cells from blood. The CDR3 sequence is CASSPRTGDYYGYTF. In DNA form, the CDR3 reads TGTGCCAGCAGCCCGCGGACAGGGGATTACTATGGCTACACCTTC. Full variable domain (remainder filled in from reference TRBV7-2 and TRBJ1-2): GAGVSQSPSNKVTEKGKDVELRCDPISGHTALYWYRQSLGQGLEFLIYFQGNSAPDKSGLPSDRFSAERTGGSVSTLTIQRTQQEDSAVYLCASSPRTGDYYGYTFGSGTRLTVV.